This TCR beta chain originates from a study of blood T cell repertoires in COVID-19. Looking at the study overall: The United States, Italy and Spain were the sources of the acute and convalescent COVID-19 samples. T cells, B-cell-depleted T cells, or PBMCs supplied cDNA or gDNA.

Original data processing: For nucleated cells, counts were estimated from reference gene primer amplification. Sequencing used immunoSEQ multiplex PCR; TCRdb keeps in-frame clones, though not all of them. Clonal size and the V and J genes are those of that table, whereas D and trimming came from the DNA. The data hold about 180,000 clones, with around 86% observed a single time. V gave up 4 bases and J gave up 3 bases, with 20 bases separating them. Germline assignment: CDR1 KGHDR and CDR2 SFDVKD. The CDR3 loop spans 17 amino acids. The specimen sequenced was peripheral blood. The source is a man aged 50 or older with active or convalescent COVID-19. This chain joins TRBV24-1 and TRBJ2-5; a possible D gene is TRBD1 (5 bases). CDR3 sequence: CATSDPLVDRFEETQYF. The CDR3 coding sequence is TGTGCCACCAGTGACCCGTTAGTAGACAGATTCGAAGAGACCCAGTACTTC.